These 10 T cell receptor beta chains originate from one sample sequenced in a study of T cells in Graves' hyperthyroidism and ophthalmopathy. TCR beta CDR3 region amplification was performed from RNA transcripts. Primed by the HTBI set, a first-round RT-PCR was run on the TCR CDR3. MiXCR, applied by TCRdb to the multiplex PCR reads, yields one record per CDR3 protein. Of hundreds of thousands of distinct CDR3 sequences listed, about 15% are singletons. The material sequenced was blood. All receptors come from a woman in her twenties or thirties with Graves' hyperthyroidism.

This clonotype was seen ten or more times. V and J are TRBV6-2 or TRBV6-3 and TRBJ2-1; 13 positions match TRBD2. Germline-derived CDR1 and CDR2 are MNHEY and SVGEGT. This CDR3 is 18 amino acids long. J lost 10 bases, V lost 0 bases, and 12 bases had no gene match. The CDR3 region has the DNA TGTGCCAGCAGTTACTCGAGAGGGACTAGCGGGAATCTTCGAGAGCAGTTCTTC. The encoded protein is CASSYSRGTSGNLREQFF.

The genes are TRBV5-1 and TRBJ2-2, with D unclear. This CDR3 has 14 residues. CDR1 is SGHRS, CDR2 YFSETQ, per germline. The V end was cut by 1 base, the J end by 11 bases, with 15 bases between. CDR3 residues: CASSLRQSSGELFF. DNA for the CDR3: TGCGCCAGCAGCTTGAGGCAGAGCTCAGGAGAGCTGTTTTTT.

This clonotype was recorded at least ten times. V and J are TRBV28 and TRBJ2-5, with 8 bases that match TRBD1. The CDR3 is made up of 14 amino acids. Germline assignment: CDR1 MDHEN and CDR2 SYDVKM. V was pared by 1 base and J by 4 bases, with 2 bases of the junction left unmatched. In DNA, the CDR3 is TGTGCCAGCAGTTTATTTGACAGGGGAGAGACCCAGTACTTC. Translation gives CASSLFDRGETQYF.

In DNA form, the CDR3 reads TGTGCCAGCAGTGAAAGTCGGGGGGCGCCCACAGATACGCAGTATTTT. Protein product: CASSESRGAPTDTQYF. V usage is TRBV6-1 and J usage is TRBJ2-3; D perhaps matches TRBD2 (7 bases). Germline values: CDR1 MNHNS, CDR2 SASEGT. CDR3 length: 16 residues. V was cut by 2 bases and J by 2 bases, with 14 bases left in between.

This clonotype was counted between two and nine times. This chain links TRBV29-1 with TRBJ2-2; D unclear. Trimming pared 0 bases from V and 3 bases from J, leaving 5 bases between. CDR1 is SQVTM, CDR2 ANQGSEA, per germline. This CDR3 comprises 13 residues. The CDR3 reads CSVEEGYTGELFF. As DNA, the CDR3 is TGCAGCGTTGAAGAGGGCTACACCGGGGAGCTGTTTTTT.

In its sample, this clonotype was seen many times. The chain joins TRBV12-3 or TRBV12-4 to TRBJ2-7; D not certain. Trimming shortened V by 6 bases and J by 3 bases, and 6 bases separated the two germline ends. The CDR3 is 11 amino acids. The chain's CDR3 is CASRLNYEQYF. The DNA of the CDR3 is TGTGCCAGCAGGCTAAACTACGAGCAGTACTTC.

This clonotype was counted ten times or more. This chain links TRBV7-9 with TRBJ2-2; D remains unclear. Germline V gene lookup returns CDR1 SEHNR and CDR2 FQNEAQ (reference sequence). The CDR3 consists of 13 residues. V gave up 4 bases and J gave up 5 bases, with 8 bases separating them. The chain's CDR3 is CASSYRDTGELFF. DNA of the CDR3: TGTGCCAGCAGCTACCGTGATACCGGGGAGCTGTTTTTT.

A few counts support this clonotype. The chain combines TRBV29-1 with TRBJ2-5; D gene uncertain. Trimming took 7 bases from V and 4 from J, leaving 7 bases between them. The CDR3 has 10 residues. CDR1 SQVTM and CDR2 ANQGSEA come from the germline V gene. CDR3 residues: CSANIETQYF. The CDR3 DNA reads as TGCAGCGCAAATATAGAGACCCAGTACTTC. The variable domain in full, with the rest retrieved from reference TRBV29-1 and TRBJ2-5, is SAVISQKPSRDICQRGTSLTIQCQVDSQVTMMFWYRQQPGQSLTLIATANQGSEATYESGFVIDKFPISRPNLTFSTLTVSNMSPEDSSIYLCSANIETQYFGPGTRLLVL.

The sample holds many counts of this clonotype. J is TRBJ2-5 and V is TRBV7-6; D is tentatively TRBD1 or TRBD2 (5 bases each). Trimming took 4 bases from V and 4 from J, leaving 16 bases between them. Germline values: CDR1 SGHVS, CDR2 FNYEAQ. This CDR3 has 15 residues. The CDR3 sequence: CASSSRGTGTETQYF. CDR3 in DNA: TGTGCCAGCAGCTCCCGAGGAACCGGGACAGAGACCCAGTACTTC.

This clonotype was picked up many times. The rearrangement joins TRBV12-3 or TRBV12-4 to TRBJ2-2; D perhaps matches TRBD2 (5 bases). Deletions cut 0 bases from V and 7 bases from J, with 12 bases between. The CDR3 contains 15 residues. The CDR3 region is CASSLAPTTHGELFF. In nucleotides, the CDR3 is TGTGCCAGCAGTTTAGCGCCGACTACTCACGGGGAGCTGTTTTTT.